The entry below gives a single T cell receptor beta chain sequence along with its context. Its target is not known. The record originates from a study of metastatic and nonmetastatic thyroid tumors. Study context: Both malignant and benign thyroid patients supplied peripheral blood and tumor or nodule tissue samples, across which the repertoires of these patients were then compared.

Regarding the study as a whole: It was reported that TCR beta diversity was significantly higher in malignant thyroid tumors than benign nodules, in blood and tumor.

With V trimmed by 4 bases and J by 9 bases, 12 bases remained unmatched. Germline values: CDR1 SGDLS, CDR2 YYNGEE. The CDR3 runs to 15 residues. No patient received treatment before thyroid surgery. In the authors' workflow: In papillary thyroid cancer, a distant-metastasis classifier was built using CDR3 differences across clinicopathological groups. Via MiXCR, TCRdb re-called the PCR reads. These V and J calls derive from TCRdb rather than the authors' analysis. The profile covers about 6,000 clones, with about 33% appearing a single time and 20% to 25% taken by the ten largest. What was sequenced was adjacent normal tissue. V usage is TRBV9 and J usage is TRBJ2-1, with 8 positions matching TRBD2. The sequence was obtained from a female donor with papillary thyroid cancer or a benign thyroid nodule (not recorded which). Some clones in this sample may be carry-over from other donors' samples. Here the CDR3 DNA reads TGTGCCAGCAGCTCACCGGGACTAGGTATCCGTGAGCAGTTCTTC. Its translation: CASSSPGLGIREQFF.